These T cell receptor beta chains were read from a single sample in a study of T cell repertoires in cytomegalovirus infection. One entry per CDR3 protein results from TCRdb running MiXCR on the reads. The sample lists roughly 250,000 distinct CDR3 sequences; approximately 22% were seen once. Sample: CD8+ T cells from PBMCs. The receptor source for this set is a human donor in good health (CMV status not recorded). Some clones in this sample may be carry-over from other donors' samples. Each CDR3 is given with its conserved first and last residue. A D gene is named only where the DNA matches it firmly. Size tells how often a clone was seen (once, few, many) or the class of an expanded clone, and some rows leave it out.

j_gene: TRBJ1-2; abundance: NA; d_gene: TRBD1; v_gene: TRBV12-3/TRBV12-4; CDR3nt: TGTGCCAGCAGGGCCGGGACAGGGATCCACTATGGCTACACCTTC; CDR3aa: CASRAGTGIHYGYTF
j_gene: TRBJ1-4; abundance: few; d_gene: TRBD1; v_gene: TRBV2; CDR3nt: TGTGCCAGCAGCCGACAGGGAACTAATGAAAAACTGTTTTTT; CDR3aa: CASSRQGTNEKLFF
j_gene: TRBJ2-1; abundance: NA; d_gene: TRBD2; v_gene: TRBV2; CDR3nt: TGTGCCAGCAGTGATACGGCGGGGGGGGGTTTCCATGAGCAGTTCTTC; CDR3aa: CASSDTAGGGFHEQFF
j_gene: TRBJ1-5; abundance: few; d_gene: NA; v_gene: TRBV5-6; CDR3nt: TGTGCCAGCAGCTTTGGGTCGGGGTTCGGTCAGCCCCAGCATTTT; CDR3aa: CASSFGSGFGQPQHF
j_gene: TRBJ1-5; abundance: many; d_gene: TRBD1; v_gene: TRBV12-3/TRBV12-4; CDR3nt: TGTGCCAGCAGCCTTTTCGACAGGGAAAACCAGCCCCAGCATTTT; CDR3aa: CASSLFDRENQPQHF
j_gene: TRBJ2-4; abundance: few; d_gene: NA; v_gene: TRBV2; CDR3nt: TGTGCCAGCAGTGCAGGGGTAGCCAAAAACATTCAGTACTTC; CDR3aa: CASSAGVAKNIQYF
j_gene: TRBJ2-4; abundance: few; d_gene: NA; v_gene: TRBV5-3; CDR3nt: TGTGCCAGCAGTTCGGACGAGTTAGCCAAAAACATTCAGTACTTC; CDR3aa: CASSSDELAKNIQYF
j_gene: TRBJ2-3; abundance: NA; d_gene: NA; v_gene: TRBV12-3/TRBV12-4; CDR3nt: TGTGCCAGCAGTTTTGACGCGTGGGGAGATACGCAGTATTTT; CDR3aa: CASSFDAWGDTQYF
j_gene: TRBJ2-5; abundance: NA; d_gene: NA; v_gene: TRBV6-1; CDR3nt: TGTGCCAGCAGTTCCCAGGGGGGAGTGGAGACCCAGTACTTC; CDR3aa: CASSSQGGVETQYF
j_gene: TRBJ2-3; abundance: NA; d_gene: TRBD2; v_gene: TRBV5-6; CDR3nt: TGTGCCAGCAGCTTGTCGGGGGGACCTCGCACAGATACGCAGTATTTT; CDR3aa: CASSLSGGPRTDTQYF
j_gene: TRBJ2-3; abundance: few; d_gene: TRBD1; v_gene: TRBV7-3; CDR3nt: TGTGCCAGCAGCCCGTATACAGGGGGAGGTACGCAGTATTTT; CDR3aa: CASSPYTGGGTQYF
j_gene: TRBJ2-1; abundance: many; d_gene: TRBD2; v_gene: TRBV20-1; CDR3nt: TGCAGTGCTCCTTCTAGCGGGGAGCAGTTCTTC; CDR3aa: CSAPSSGEQFF
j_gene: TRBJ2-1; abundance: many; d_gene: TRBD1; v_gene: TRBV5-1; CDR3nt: TGCGCCAGCAGCGTAGACAGGGTAGTTTGGTTCTTC; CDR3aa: CASSVDRVVWFF
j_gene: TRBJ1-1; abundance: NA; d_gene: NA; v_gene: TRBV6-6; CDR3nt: TGTGCCAGCCTTCGGGGGAGCGCGAACACTGAAGCTTTCTTT; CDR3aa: CASLRGSANTEAFF
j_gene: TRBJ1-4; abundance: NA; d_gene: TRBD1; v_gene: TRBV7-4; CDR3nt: TGTGCCAGCACCCCTTCCGGACAGGATAATGAAAAACTGTTTTTT; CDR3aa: CASTPSGQDNEKLFF
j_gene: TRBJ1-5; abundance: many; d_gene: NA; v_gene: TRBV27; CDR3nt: TGTGCCAGCAGTATAGGCCGGAATCAGCCCCAGCATTTT; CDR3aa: CASSIGRNQPQHF
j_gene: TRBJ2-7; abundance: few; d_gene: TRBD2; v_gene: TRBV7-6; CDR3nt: TGTGCCACCGAAGGCGGGGGGACCTCCTACGAGCAGTACTTC; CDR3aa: CATEGGGTSYEQYF
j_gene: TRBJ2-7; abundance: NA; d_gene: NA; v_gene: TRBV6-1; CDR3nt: TGTGCCAGCAGTGCTTCTTACAAGGGGCCACCCTACGAGCAGTACTTC; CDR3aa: CASSASYKGPPYEQYF
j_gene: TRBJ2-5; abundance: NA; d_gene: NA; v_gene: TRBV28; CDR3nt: TGTGCCAGCAGTTTGTCGGTTCGGGTTGGGGAGACCCAGTACTTC; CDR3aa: CASSLSVRVGETQYF
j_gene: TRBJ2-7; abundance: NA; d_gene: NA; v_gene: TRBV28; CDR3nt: TGTGCCAGCTACGATACGAGCTCCTACGAGCAGTACTTC; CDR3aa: CASYDTSSYEQYF
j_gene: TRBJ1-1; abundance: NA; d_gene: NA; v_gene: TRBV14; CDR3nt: TGTGCCAGCAGCCAATGGGGGGTGAACACTGAAGCTTTCTTT; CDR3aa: CASSQWGVNTEAFF
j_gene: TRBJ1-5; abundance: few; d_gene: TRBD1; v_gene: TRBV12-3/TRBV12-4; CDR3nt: TGTGCCAGCAGTTTTTCGACAGGGTGGTCGGGTCAGCCCCAGCATTTT; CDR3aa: CASSFSTGWSGQPQHF
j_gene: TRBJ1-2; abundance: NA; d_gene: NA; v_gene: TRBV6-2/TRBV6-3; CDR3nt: TGTGCCAGCAGTTACACCGGGGACGGACCTGGCTACACCTTC; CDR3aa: CASSYTGDGPGYTF
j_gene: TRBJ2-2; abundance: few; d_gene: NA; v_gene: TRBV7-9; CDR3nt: TGTGCCAGCAGCGCCGAGGGCACCGGGGAGCTGTTTTTT; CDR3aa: CASSAEGTGELFF
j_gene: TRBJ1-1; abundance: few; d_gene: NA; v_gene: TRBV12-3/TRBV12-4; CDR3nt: TGTGCCAGCAGTTTTTGGGACATTAACACTGAAGCTTTCTTT; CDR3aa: CASSFWDINTEAFF
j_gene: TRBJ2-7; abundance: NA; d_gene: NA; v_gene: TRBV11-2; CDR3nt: TGTGCCAGCAGCTTAGAGACATGGGGCCCCTACGAGCAGTACTTC; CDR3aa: CASSLETWGPYEQYF
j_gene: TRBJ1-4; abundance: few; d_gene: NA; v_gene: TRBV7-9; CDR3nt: TGTGCCAGCAGCTTCAGGGTCGAAACTAATGAAAAACTGTTTTTT; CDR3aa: CASSFRVETNEKLFF
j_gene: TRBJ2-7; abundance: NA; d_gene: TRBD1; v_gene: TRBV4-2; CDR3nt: TGTGCCAGCAGCCTCCACAGGGGGCGGAACCCCTACGAGCAGTACTTC; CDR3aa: CASSLHRGRNPYEQYF
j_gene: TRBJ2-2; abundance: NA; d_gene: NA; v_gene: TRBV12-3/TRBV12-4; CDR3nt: TGTGCCAGCAGTTTCGGGACCACCACCGGGGAGCTGTTTTTT; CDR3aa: CASSFGTTTGELFF
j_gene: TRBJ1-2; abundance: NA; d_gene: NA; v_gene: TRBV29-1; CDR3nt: TGCAGCGTTGATGGGCAGGGATCAGTCGGCTACACCTTC; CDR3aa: CSVDGQGSVGYTF
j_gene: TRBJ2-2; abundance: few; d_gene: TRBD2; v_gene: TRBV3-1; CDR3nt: TGTGCCAGCAGCCTAGGACTAGCGGGAGAGGTGAACACCGGGGAGCTGTTTTTT; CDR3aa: CASSLGLAGEVNTGELFF
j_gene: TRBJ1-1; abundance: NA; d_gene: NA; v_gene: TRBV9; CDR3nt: TGTGCCAGCAGCGTAGGCGGGGGGGGCATGAACACTGAAGCTTTCTTT; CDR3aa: CASSVGGGGMNTEAFF
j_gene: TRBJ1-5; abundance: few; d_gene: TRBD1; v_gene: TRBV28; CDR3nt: TGTGCCAGCAGTTCAAGGGACAGTAGCAATCAGCCCCAGCATTTT; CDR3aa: CASSSRDSSNQPQHF
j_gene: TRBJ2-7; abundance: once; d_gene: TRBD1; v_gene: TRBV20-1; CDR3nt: TGCAGTGCAGACATGGGACAGGCGGGGACCTACGAGCAGTACTTC; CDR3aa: CSADMGQAGTYEQYF
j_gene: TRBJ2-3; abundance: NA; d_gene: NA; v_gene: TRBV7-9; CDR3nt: TGTGCCAGCAGCTCTTTTGCAGATACGCAGTATTTT; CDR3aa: CASSSFADTQYF
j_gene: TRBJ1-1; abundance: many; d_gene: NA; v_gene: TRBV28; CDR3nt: TGTGCCAGCAGTCCAGGGGTGACGTGGACTGAAGCTTTCTTT; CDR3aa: CASSPGVTWTEAFF
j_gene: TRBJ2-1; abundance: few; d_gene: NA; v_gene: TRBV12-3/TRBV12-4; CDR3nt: TGTGCCAGCAGCCCCAACGGGGCGTCGGCGTACAATGAGCAGTTCTTC; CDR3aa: CASSPNGASAYNEQFF
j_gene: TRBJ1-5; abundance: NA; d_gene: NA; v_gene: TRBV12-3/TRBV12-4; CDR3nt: TGTGCCAGCAGTTTAAGCCTTCGGGGGGTCGGCAATCAGCCCCAGCATTTT; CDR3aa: CASSLSLRGVGNQPQHF
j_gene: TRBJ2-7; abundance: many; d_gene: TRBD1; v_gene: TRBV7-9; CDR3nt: TGTGCCAGCAACCGGGACAGGAACTACGAGCAGTACTTC; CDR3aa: CASNRDRNYEQYF
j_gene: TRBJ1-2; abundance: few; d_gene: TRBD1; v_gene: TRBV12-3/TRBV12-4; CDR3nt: TGTGCCAGCAGTTCCCCAGGGGGCGCACATGGCTACACCTTC; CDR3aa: CASSSPGGAHGYTF
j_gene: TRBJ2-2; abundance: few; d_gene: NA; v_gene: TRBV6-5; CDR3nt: TGTGCCAGCAGTTACTCGAACAGTAACACCGGGGAGCTGTTTTTT; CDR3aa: CASSYSNSNTGELFF
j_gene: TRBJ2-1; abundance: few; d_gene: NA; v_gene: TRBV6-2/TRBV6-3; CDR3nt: TGTGCCAGCAGCCAAGACAGTCGAAGGCAGTTCTTC; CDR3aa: CASSQDSRRQFF